Each of the 19 T cell receptor beta chains below was sequenced from the same sample in a study of shared clonotypes between healthy human individuals. Generated by immunoSEQ multiplex PCR, the TCRdb table keeps only in-frame clones and is missing some. The top ten hold 0.055% to 0.075% of the sample, which has some 500,000 clones, approximately 95% seen once. Sequenced: naive CD4+ T cells sorted from blood. Documented subset: CD45RA+ positively selected. The receptors derive from a woman aged 25-40 years in good health.

The chain has TRBV11-2 and TRBJ1-2; maybe TRBD1 (6 bases). The CDR3 contains 14 residues. Trimming removed 2 bases at V and 8 bases at J, with 15 bases between. Looked up from germline, CDR1 is SGHAT and CDR2 is FQNNGV. DNA of the CDR3: TGTGCCAGCAGCTTACAGGGGACGCTAGGCGGCTACACCTTC. This translates into CASSLQGTLGGYTF.

Points on this clone: Within the sample, other DNA sequences also encode this same CDR3. The chain couples TRBV28 to TRBJ1-5, with D hard to call. The V end was cut by 2 bases, the J end by 4 bases, with 6 bases between. CDR3 length: 13 residues. Germline V gene sequence: CDR1 MDHEN, CDR2 SYDVKM. The CDR3 loop reads CASSLGSNQPQHF. The CDR3 bases are TGTGCCAGCAGTTTAGGATCTAATCAGCCCCAGCATTTT.

This clone was observed once. The chain couples TRBV6-6 to TRBJ2-7; possible D gene TRBD1, 6 bases. The V gene lost 5 bases and the J gene lost 11 bases, with 19 bases spanning the gap. The germline V gene encodes CDR1 MNHNY and CDR2 SVGAGI (reference sequence). The CDR3 spans 13 residues. The CDR3 protein is CASSNHKQGPEYF. The DNA for the CDR3 is TGTGCCAGCAGTAACCACAAACAGGGCCCCGAGTACTTC.

This sequence joins TRBV28 and TRBJ1-2, with D tentatively TRBD1 (5 bases). V lost 3 bases, J lost 8 bases, and 19 bases lay in between. This CDR3 comprises 15 residues. CDR1 MDHEN and CDR2 SYDVKM come from the germline V gene. DNA of the CDR3: TGTGCCAGCAGTTTTCTTCTGGGACGAAGCAAGGGCTACACCTTC. The encoded protein is CASSFLLGRSKGYTF.

The V call is TRBV18, the J call TRBJ2-1; TRBD2 agrees at 12 bases. V shed 0 bases, J shed 7 bases, and the junction held 4 bases outside the gene matches. This CDR3 contains 16 residues. Germline CDR1 reads KGHSH; CDR2 reads LQKENI. The CDR3 loop is CASSPPGLAGVNEQFF. The CDR3, as DNA: TGTGCCAGCTCACCACCGGGACTAGCGGGCGTAAATGAGCAGTTCTTC.

This clone was seen more than once but under ten times. The gene calls are TRBV11-2 and TRBJ1-2; D not resolved. Germline V CDR1 and CDR2: SGHAT, FQNNGV. This CDR3 is built from 13 residues. V lost 1 base and J lost 3, with 6 bases in between. In DNA, the CDR3 is TGTGCCAGCAGCTTAGTATCGCACTATGGCTACACCTTC. Translated: CASSLVSHYGYTF.

V usage is TRBV4-1 and J usage is TRBJ2-5; 8 bases fit TRBD1. The V segment lost 4 bases and the J segment 5 bases; nucleotides outside the gene matches: 9. Germline V lookup: CDR1 MGHRA, CDR2 YSYEKL. The CDR3 covers 15 residues. This CDR3 reads CASSRLQGVGETQYF. The CDR3 DNA reads as TGCGCCAGCAGCCGTTTACAGGGGGTGGGTGAGACCCAGTACTTC.

The CDR3 nucleotides read TGTGCCAGCAGTCGCGCCAGGGGGGTGGACGAGCAGTACTTC. It encodes CASSRARGVDEQYF. V usage is TRBV2 and J usage is TRBJ2-7; maybe TRBD1 (7 bases). Trimming removed 5 bases from V and 5 bases from J, with 16 bases in between. Germline CDR1 SNHLY, CDR2 FYNNEI. The CDR3 is 14 residues long.

Points on this clone: Additional DNA sequences in this sample encode the identical CDR3. This chain connects TRBV28 to TRBJ2-5; 8 positions match TRBD2. Looked up from germline, CDR1 is MDHEN and CDR2 is SYDVKM. The CDR3 runs 13 residues. The J segment lost 2 bases and the V segment lost 6 bases, leaving 2 bases of the junction unmatched. CDR3 amino acids: CASRAGGQETQYF. In nucleotides, the CDR3 is TGTGCCAGCAGGGCGGGGGGTCAAGAGACCCAGTACTTC.

V and J are TRBV5-1 and TRBJ1-1, with 9 bases matching TRBD1. The V segment lost 4 bases and the J segment 5 bases; nucleotides outside the gene matches: 6. This CDR3 is 14 amino acids long. Germline values: CDR1 SGHRS, CDR2 YFSETQ. The CDR3 sequence: CASSVGQGGTEAFF. In DNA form, the CDR3 reads TGCGCCAGCAGCGTGGGACAGGGTGGGACTGAAGCTTTCTTT.

This clone was recorded only once. Other DNA sequences within the sample encode an identical CDR3. J is TRBJ2-1 and V is TRBV5-1, with D possibly being TRBD1 or TRBD2 (5 bases each). Germline assignment: CDR1 SGHRS and CDR2 YFSETQ. The V and J ends lost 0 bases and 0 bases respectively, with 10 bases between them. The CDR3 length is 16 residues. The CDR3 bases are TGCGCCAGCAGCTTGGTGCCAGGGAGCTCCTACAATGAGCAGTTCTTC. The encoded protein is CASSLVPGSSYNEQFF.

This chain uses TRBV28 with TRBJ2-5; 10 nucleotides line up with TRBD1. The CDR3 totals 16 residues. Germline V gene lookup returns CDR1 MDHEN and CDR2 SYDVKM. V dropped 3 bases and J dropped 4; count of bases not matched to a gene: 8. The CDR3, as DNA: TGTGCCAGCAGTTTGTTTAGACAGGGGGCCTCAGAGACCCAGTACTTC. It is translated as CASSLFRQGASETQYF.

The rearrangement uses TRBV10-3 and TRBJ1-1, with TRBD1 matching over 12 bases. CDR1 ENHRY and CDR2 SYGVKD come from the germline V gene. The CDR3 has 17 amino acids. Trimming removed 4 bases from V and 5 bases from J; junction bases left unmatched: 11. CDR3 bases: TGTGCCATCAGTGGGGCCGGGACAGGGGGCGCCTGGACTGAAGCTTTCTTT. Translation gives CAISGAGTGGAWTEAFF.

This clone is a singleton in its sample. The rearrangement links TRBV28 to TRBJ2-7, with 7 bases lining up with TRBD2. The J segment lost 3 bases and the V segment lost 3 bases, leaving 20 bases of the junction unmatched. The CDR3 runs 19 residues. Germline CDR1 and CDR2: MDHEN and SYDVKM. The CDR3 nucleotides are TGTGCCAGCAGTTTGGAGGCCCCCGGAATGGGCGGGGGATACTACGAGCAGTACTTC. Translated, it gives CASSLEAPGMGGGYYEQYF.

The chain joins TRBV28 to TRBJ1-1, with D perhaps TRBD1 (5 bases). Trimming cost V 0 bases and J 2 bases, with 10 bases left between them. The CDR3 contains 15 residues. The germline V gene has CDR1 MDHEN and CDR2 SYDVKM. The CDR3 is CASSLWGQKNTEAFF. The CDR3 DNA reads as TGTGCCAGCAGTTTATGGGGGCAGAAAAACACTGAAGCTTTCTTT.

The rearrangement joins TRBV18 to TRBJ1-2; D unclear. CDR1 and CDR2 from the germline V gene are KGHSH and LQKENI. Trimming cost V 3 bases and J 6 bases, with 11 bases left between them. This CDR3 has 13 amino acids. The CDR3 DNA is TGTGCCAGCTCACCGGAGGGTTTCGATGGCTACACCTTC. Translation: CASSPEGFDGYTF.

The chain couples TRBV28 to TRBJ2-7; 7 bases are shared with TRBD1. V lost 4 bases, J lost 3 bases, and 9 bases stayed unmatched. This CDR3 contains 15 residues. Germline V gives CDR1 MDHEN, CDR2 SYDVKM. CDR3: CASSSFGQDLYEQYF. The DNA for the CDR3 is TGTGCCAGCAGTTCGTTTGGACAGGACCTCTACGAGCAGTACTTC.

This chain connects TRBV10-3 to TRBJ2-3; 8 bases map to TRBD1. The junction had 11 bases not matched to a gene; V was cut back by 4 bases and J by 2 bases. The germline V gene encodes CDR1 ENHRY and CDR2 SYGVKD. This CDR3 has 17 amino acids. CDR3 sequence reads: CAISVRGDRGLTDTQYF. The CDR3 bases are TGTGCCATCAGTGTCAGAGGAGACAGGGGACTCACAGATACGCAGTATTTT.

This chain links TRBV5-6 with TRBJ2-7; 8 bases are shared with TRBD1. Looked up from germline, CDR1 is SGHDT and CDR2 is YYEEEE. CDR3 length: 14 residues. Trimming cost V 4 bases and J 0 bases; bases outside gene matches: 3. The CDR3 DNA reads as TGTGCCAGCAGCCGGACAGGGCCCTCCTACGAGCAGTACTTC. Translating it yields CASSRTGPSYEQYF.